This TCR beta chain was observed in a study of PD-L1 blockade in urothelial cancer. There are a few counts of this clone. The table came from immunoSEQ multiplex PCR; TCRdb's copy has only in-frame clones and leaves some out. Of approximately 110,000 clones in the sample, 75% to 95% are singletons; the top ten hold more than 3%. The trim removed 6 bases at V and 7 bases at J, leaving 18 bases unmatched. CDR1 is SEHNR and CDR2 is FQNEAQ in the germline V gene (reference sequence). The CDR3 has 18 amino acids. Time point of the sample: peripheral blood 6 weeks after treatment start. Here the sequenced sample was PBMCs, taken around atezolizumab (anti-PD-L1) treatment. This TCR was recovered from a man in his sixties with urothelial cancer. V usage is TRBV7-9 and J usage is TRBJ1-5, with 10 bases lining up with TRBD1. The CDR3 coding sequence is TGTGCCAGCAGTCACGCCCCGGGACAGGGGTTTCGGCGGCAGCCCCAGCATTTT. Protein: CASSHAPGQGFRRQPQHF.